The 30 T cell receptor beta chains below all came from one sample that was sequenced in a study of MAIT cells during Salmonella Paratyphi A infection. Broader study findings: MAIT cell TRBV usage was oligoclonal, favouring TRBV20 and TRBV6, and apparently unchanged by infection.

TCRdb re-called the 5' RACE reads through MiXCR, storing one row per CDR3 protein. The sample lists just under 1,500 distinct CDR3 sequences; around two thirds were seen once. Time point in this sample: after infection, following antibiotic treatment. Valpha7.2+ CD161+ T cells were sorted by flow cytometry as MAIT cells. Which antigens these TCRs recognize remains unknown. Sequences were derived from MAIT cells from blood, sampled at the last sampling point of the challenge study. These receptors all stem from a person aged 18 to 75 who was deliberately infected with Salmonella Paratyphi A in a paratyphoid fever challenge study.

Within the sample, this clonotype is medium-sized. This chain connects TRBV3-1 to TRBJ1-5, with D perhaps matching TRBD1 (5 bases). The CDR3 contains 13 residues. The germline V and J ends were trimmed by 6 bases and 1 base, with 7 bases remaining between them. Per germline, CDR1 LGHDT and CDR2 YNNKEL (reference sequence). The CDR3 nucleotides are TGTGCCAGCAGACGGGGGAGCAATCAGCCCCAGCATTTT. As protein: CASRRGSNQPQHF.

This clonotype was recorded a few times. The limits of the CDR3 on the DNA are not certain, so only TCRdb's listed CDR3 is given. The chain has TRBV20-1 and TRBJ1-5. The CDR3 has 16 residues if both end residues are counted. The germline V gene has CDR1 DFQATT and CDR2 SNEGSKA (reference sequence). CDR3 in amino acids: CVLLCQQYSLNQPQHF.

This clonotype was picked up many times. The rearrangement uses TRBV20-1 and TRBJ1-1; the D is unclear. The CDR3 extends over 14 amino acids. Trimming took off 8 bases at V and 4 bases at J, with 20 bases between the two ends. Germline V gene sequence: CDR1 DFQATT, CDR2 SNEGSKA (reference sequence). This CDR3 reads CSTRGSDSGTEAFF. The CDR3 DNA follows: TGCAGTACCAGAGGGTCCGATTCAGGCACTGAAGCTTTCTTT.

The sample holds a few counts of this clonotype. V usage is TRBV25-1 and J usage is TRBJ1-1; TRBD1 matches at 8 bases. V lost 5 bases, J lost 6 bases, and 8 bases stayed unmatched. The CDR3 loop spans 14 amino acids. From germline, CDR1 is MGHDK and CDR2 SYGVNS. CDR3 in amino acids: CASSQQGETSEAFF. CDR3 nucleotide sequence: TGTGCCAGCAGTCAACAGGGGGAGACATCTGAAGCTTTCTTT.

This sequence joins TRBV4-3 and TRBJ1-4, with TRBD1 identical over 11 bases. The germline V gene has CDR1 LGHNA and CDR2 YSLEER. The CDR3 runs to 16 residues. Trimming removed 2 bases from V and 9 bases from J; junction bases left unmatched: 8. The CDR3: CASSQSAGTGGKKLFF. CDR3 coding DNA: TGCGCCAGCAGCCAATCAGCCGGGACAGGGGGAAAAAAACTGTTTTTT.

As concerns this clonotype: The conserved phenylalanine or tryptophan is not found at the CDR3 terminus, so this likely reflects a read error. The DNA is left out, because the CDR3 cannot be placed on it with certainty; the CDR3 is given as TCRdb lists it. This chain connects TRBV4-3 to TRBJ2-5. Germline-derived CDR1 and CDR2 are LGHNA and YSLEER. The CDR3 numbers 10 amino acids, ends counted. The CDR3 region is CASSQETQEG.

The sample holds a few counts of this clonotype. V is TRBV20-1 and J is TRBJ1-1; D is uncertain. Germline lookup yields CDR1 DFQATT and CDR2 SNEGSKA (reference sequence). CDR3 length equals 13 residues. Trimming removed 1 base from V and 0 bases from J, with 6 bases in between. Written as DNA, the CDR3 is TGCAGTGCTAGAGGGGGAATGAACACTGAAGCTTTCTTT. This translates into CSARGGMNTEAFF.

This clonotype appeared many times. The chain links TRBV20-1 to TRBJ2-7, with 7 bases aligning to TRBD2. V trimming: 6 bases; J trimming: 3 bases; junction bases outside the gene matches: 23. The CDR3 runs to 18 residues. Looked up from germline, CDR1 is DFQATT and CDR2 is SNEGSKA (reference sequence). The CDR3 sequence is CSAPDRMYKGGDSYEQYF. In DNA, the CDR3 is TGCAGTGCACCCGATCGAATGTATAAGGGAGGGGATAGCTACGAGCAGTACTTC.

This clonotype has a handful of counts. The V gene is TRBV12-3 or TRBV12-4, the J gene TRBJ1-6, with D maybe TRBD1 (5 bases). The CDR3 covers 14 residues. The V end was cut by 3 bases, the J end by 6 bases, with 9 bases between. The CDR3 spells CASSFGRGNSPLHF. In DNA, the CDR3 is TGTGCCAGCAGTTTTGGAAGGGGTAATTCACCCCTCCACTTT.

By share, this clonotype ranks as large. The chain employs TRBV20-1 and TRBJ1-1; tentative D call: TRBD1 (5 bases). CDR1 and CDR2 from the germline V gene are DFQATT and SNEGSKA (reference sequence). CDR3 length: 13 residues. Between the trimmed V and J ends, which lost 2 bases and 5 bases, there was a span of 12 bases. CDR3 nucleotides: TGCAGTGCTAGATGGGGGGAAGGGACTGAAGCTTTCTTT. Translated: CSARWGEGTEAFF.

The rearrangement joins TRBV18 to TRBJ1-5; D gene unclear. The CDR3 runs to 13 residues. V gave up 4 bases and J gave up 10 bases, with 14 bases separating them. The germline CDR1 and CDR2 sequences are KGHSH and LQKENI. The CDR3 DNA follows: TGTGCCAGCTCACGTTCCACGGAGGCCCCCCAGCATTTT. Amino acids: CASSRSTEAPQHF.

In this sample, this clonotype turned up many times. The CDR3 does not end in the conserved phenylalanine or tryptophan, so this is likely a read error. This chain joins TRBV30 and TRBJ1-4; TRBD1 aligns across 8 bases. V was clipped by 0 bases and J by 4 bases; unmatched bases: 10. The germline V gene has CDR1 GTSNPN and CDR2 SVGIG (reference sequence). This CDR3 has 17 amino acids. CDR3 DNA: TGTGCCTGGAGTGTAGTGAGTAACGGACAGGGTAATGAAAAACTGTTTTTG. Its protein is CAWSVVSNGQGNEKLFL.

This clonotype was picked up one time. This may stem from a read error, because a much larger clone lies one nucleotide away. Lacking the conserved final phenylalanine or tryptophan, this CDR3 likely reflects a read error. The gene calls are TRBV30 and TRBJ1-4, with 8 nucleotides matching TRBD1. Looked up from germline, CDR1 is GTSNPN and CDR2 is SVGIG (reference sequence). V lost 2 bases, J lost 4 bases, and 12 bases stayed unmatched. This CDR3 has 17 amino acids. The CDR3 protein is CAWSLVSNGQGNEKLFL. CDR3 nucleotide sequence: TGTGCCTGGAGTTTAGTGAGTAACGGACAGGGTAATGAAAAACTGTTTTTG.

This clonotype has just a few counts. This chain links TRBV20-1 with TRBJ2-2, with a weak D call TRBD2 (7 bases). Germline CDR1 reads DFQATT; CDR2 reads SNEGSKA (reference sequence). The CDR3 is 19 amino acids. The V and J ends lost 0 bases and 1 base respectively, with 21 bases between them. This CDR3 is CSARDGGGQEGQNTGELFF. DNA of the CDR3: TGCAGTGCTAGAGATGGGGGGGGCCAAGAGGGACAGAACACCGGGGAGCTGTTTTTT.

V is TRBV6-1 and J is TRBJ1-5; D unclear. V was pared by 6 bases and J by 11 bases, with 20 bases between. This CDR3 comprises 14 residues. Germline V gene lookup returns CDR1 MNHNS and CDR2 SASEGT. DNA of the CDR3: TGTGCCAGCAGCCTGGACGGAAGCGGAATGGCCCAGCATTTT. It is translated as CASSLDGSGMAQHF.

The chain employs TRBV9 and TRBJ2-7; TRBD2 matches 13 bases. The germline CDR1 and CDR2 sequences are SGDLS and YYNGEE. V lost 3 bases, J lost 0 bases, and 9 bases stayed unmatched. There are 18 residues in the CDR3. The CDR3 DNA sequence: TGTGCCAGCAGCGGGACTAGCGGGAGACAGGGGAGCTCCTACGAGCAGTACTTC. It encodes CASSGTSGRQGSSYEQYF.

This clonotype showed up many times. This chain links TRBV6-5 with TRBJ2-3; D gene uncertain. V shed 6 bases and J shed 5 bases, with 12 bases lying between them. CDR3 length: 13 amino acids. The germline V gene has CDR1 MNHEY and CDR2 SVGAGI. The CDR3 bases are TGTGCCAGCAGCCGGGTGGTGGAAGATACGCAGTATTTT. Protein sequence: CASSRVVEDTQYF.

This clonotype has at least ten counts. The CDR3 nucleotides are TGCGCCAGCAGCCAGGTACTAGCGGGAGGCGCAGATACGCAGTATTTT. This translates into CASSQVLAGGADTQYF. The genes are TRBV4-3 and TRBJ2-3, with 12 bases that match TRBD2. Germline values: CDR1 LGHNA, CDR2 YSLEER. The length of the CDR3 is 16 residues. V gave up 3 bases and J gave up 4 bases; unmatched junction bases: 5.

This clonotype occurred a few times. The chain links TRBV6-1 to TRBJ2-2, with D possibly matching TRBD2 (5 bases). Deletions cut 8 bases from V and 7 bases from J, with 17 bases between. The germline gives CDR1 MNHNS, CDR2 SASEGT. The CDR3 totals 14 residues. The CDR3 is CASVRMEDGGELFF. The DNA for the CDR3 is TGTGCCAGCGTACGGATGGAGGACGGCGGGGAGCTGTTTTTT.

In this sample, this clonotype is large. The chain joins TRBV4-2 to TRBJ2-7; D gene ambiguous. Trimming stripped 0 bases from V and 2 bases from J, with 11 bases between. Germline V gives CDR1 LGHNA, CDR2 YNFKEQ. There are 15 residues in the CDR3. The CDR3 sequence: CASSQELGSAYEQYF. As DNA, the CDR3 is TGTGCCAGCAGCCAAGAACTGGGGTCAGCCTACGAGCAGTACTTC.

V gene TRBV20-1 combines with J gene TRBJ1-4; perhaps TRBD1 as D (5 bases). The CDR3 consists of 14 residues. CDR1 is DFQATT and CDR2 is SNEGSKA in the germline V gene (reference sequence). V gave up 1 base and J gave up 8 bases, with 14 bases separating them. In DNA, the CDR3 is TGCAGTGCTAGAGGGAGCCAGGGCGGAGAAAAACTGTTTTTT. This encodes CSARGSQGGEKLFF.

The chain couples TRBV20-1 to TRBJ2-5; TRBD1 aligns across 8 bases. Per the germline V gene, CDR1 is DFQATT and CDR2 is SNEGSKA (reference sequence). The CDR3 covers 14 residues. The ends lost 5 bases at V and 3 bases at J; junction bases unmatched: 8. The DNA of the CDR3 is TGCAGTGCTGAACCAGGGGGCGCAGAAGAGACCCAGTACTTC. Translation: CSAEPGGAEETQYF.

The chain combines TRBV12-3 or TRBV12-4 with TRBJ2-1; 9 nucleotides align to TRBD2. V lost 2 bases, J lost 9 bases, and 11 bases stayed unmatched. The CDR3 length is 16 residues. Here the CDR3 reads CASSLTIGGRGSEQFF. The CDR3 nucleotides read TGTGCCAGCAGTTTAACCATTGGCGGGAGGGGTTCTGAGCAGTTCTTC.

CDR3 residues: CASSGTPPRETTDTQYF. The CDR3 coding sequence is TGTGCCAGCAGCGGTACCCCCCCCCGGGAAACCACAGATACGCAGTATTTT. The J gene is TRBJ2-3, the V gene TRBV7-9; tentative D call: TRBD2 (5 bases). V was pared by 5 bases and J by 2 bases, with 20 bases between. The CDR3 has 17 amino acids. CDR1 SEHNR and CDR2 FQNEAQ come from the germline V gene (reference sequence).

The rearrangement uses TRBV12-3 or TRBV12-4 and TRBJ2-5, with D uncertain. V lost 2 bases to trimming and J lost 5 bases, with 6 bases between them. The CDR3 is 12 amino acids. The CDR3 bases are TGTGCCAGCAGTTTAACATCGGAGACCCAGTACTTC. This codes for CASSLTSETQYF.

Note on this clonotype: The junction differs from germline at one of its ends, possibly a read error. Here the CDR3 reads CAWSVLSNGKGKEKRGF. In DNA, the CDR3 is TGTGCCTGGAGTGTATTGAGTAACGGAAAGGGGAAGGAAAAACGGGGGTTT. The chain recombines TRBV30 with TRBJ1-4, with D possibly being TRBD1 (5 bases). CDR3 size: 17 residues. Germline CDR1 GTSNPN, CDR2 SVGIG (reference sequence).

The count of this clonotype is one. This chain links TRBV27 with TRBJ2-1; a weak D match, TRBD2 (6 bases). This CDR3 contains 16 residues. Germline loops: CDR1 MNHEY, CDR2 SMNVEV (reference sequence). Trimming stripped 3 bases from V and 2 bases from J, with 14 bases between. The CDR3 region has the DNA TGTGCCAGCAGTTTGGGGACGGGACTTACCTACAATGAGCAGTTCTTC. It is translated as CASSLGTGLTYNEQFF.

This clonotype appeared a single time. The chain is built from TRBV6-2 or TRBV6-3 and TRBJ2-7; 7 bases are shared with TRBD1. V lost 8 bases and J lost 4; bases outside the gene matches: 8. The V gene's germline CDR1 is MNHEY and CDR2 SVGEGT. This CDR3 has 13 amino acids. The CDR3 DNA follows: TGTGCCAGCGGACAAGACAGGGAATACGAGCAGTACTTC. Encoded protein: CASGQDREYEQYF.

This clonotype is hyperexpanded. This chain joins TRBV10-2 and TRBJ2-6, with 8 nucleotides matching TRBD2. Germline CDR1 is WSHSY and CDR2 is SAAADI. Trimming took 5 bases from V and 1 from J; bases not matched to a gene: 7. The CDR3 spans 17 residues. The CDR3 loop is CASSSGTSISGANVLTF. In DNA, the CDR3 is TGCGCCAGCAGTTCCGGGACTAGTATTTCTGGGGCCAACGTCCTGACTTTC.

The chain links TRBV20-1 to TRBJ2-1; TRBD2 might be the D (6 bases). Germline lookup yields CDR1 DFQATT and CDR2 SNEGSKA (reference sequence). This CDR3 has 14 amino acids. The V end lost 6 bases, the J end lost 12 bases, and 24 bases lay between the germline ends. CDR3 loop: CSATLGGLSVRQFF. DNA of the CDR3: TGCAGTGCCACACTGGGGGGACTCTCAGTTAGGCAGTTCTTC.